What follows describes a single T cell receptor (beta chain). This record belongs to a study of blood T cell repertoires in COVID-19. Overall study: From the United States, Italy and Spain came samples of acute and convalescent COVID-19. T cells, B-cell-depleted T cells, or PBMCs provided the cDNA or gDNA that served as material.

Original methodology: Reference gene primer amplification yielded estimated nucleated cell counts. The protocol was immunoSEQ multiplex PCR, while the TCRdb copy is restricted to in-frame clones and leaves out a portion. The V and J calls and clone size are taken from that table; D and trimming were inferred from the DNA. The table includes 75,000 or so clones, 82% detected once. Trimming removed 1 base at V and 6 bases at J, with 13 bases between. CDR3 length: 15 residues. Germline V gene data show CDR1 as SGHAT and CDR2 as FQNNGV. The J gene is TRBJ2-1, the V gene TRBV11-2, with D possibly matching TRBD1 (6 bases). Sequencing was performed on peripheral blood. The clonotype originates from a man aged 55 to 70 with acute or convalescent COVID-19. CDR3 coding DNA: TGTGCCAGCAGCTTAGTCCTAGGCAGGGGCAATGAGCAGTTCTTC. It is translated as CASSLVLGRGNEQFF.